These 25 T cell receptor beta chains were sequenced from one sample in a study of cytomegalovirus exposure and HLA in healthy donors. The primer mix had 60 Vbeta and 13 Jbeta primers. Using immunoSEQ multiplex PCR, the repertoire was profiled, and TCRdb retains in-frame clones only, with some absent. The sample holds 150,000 to 200,000 clones, about 79% seen once. The sequenced sample was PBMCs. Receptors were obtained from a woman aged 50 to 60 in good health and CMV-seropositive.

This clone was detected only once. This chain joins TRBV27 and TRBJ2-3, with 13 bases lining up with TRBD2. V trimming: 3 bases; J trimming: 14 bases; junction bases outside the gene matches: 8. Germline CDR1 is MNHEY and CDR2 is SMNVEV (reference sequence). The CDR3 runs 14 residues. Here the CDR3 DNA reads TGTGCCAGCAGTTTTTGGACTAGCGGGAGTGGGTGGTATTTT. Amino acid sequence: CASSFWTSGSGWYF.

The chain combines TRBV6-5 with TRBJ1-1, with D hard to call. The CDR3 length is 14 residues. Trimming stripped 4 bases from V and 3 bases from J, with 12 bases between. Per germline, CDR1 MNHEY and CDR2 SVGAGI. The CDR3: CASSSLGDYTEAFF. The CDR3 bases are TGTGCCAGCAGTTCGCTGGGAGATTACACTGAAGCTTTCTTT.

The V call is TRBV9, the J call TRBJ1-1; weak D call: TRBD1 (5 bases). The V end was cut by 4 bases, the J end by 1 base, with 17 bases between. This CDR3 has 16 residues. Germline V lookup: CDR1 SGDLS, CDR2 YYNGEE. CDR3: CASSSLGGGPNTEAFF. As DNA, the CDR3 is TGTGCCAGCAGCTCTTTGGGGGGTGGACCGAACACTGAAGCTTTCTTT.

This chain joins TRBV6-1 and TRBJ1-2; D possibly corresponds to TRBD1 (5 bases). Germline V lookup: CDR1 MNHNS, CDR2 SASEGT. Trimming removed 5 bases at V and 6 bases at J, with 19 bases between. CDR3 length: 15 amino acids. CDR3 nucleotides: TGTGCCAGCAGTTTCGGGGGAGCGACGGCGGATGGCTACACCTTC. This translates into CASSFGGATADGYTF.

This clone was seen more than once but under ten times. This rearrangement joins TRBV7-8 to TRBJ2-7, with D maybe TRBD1 (6 bases). Per the germline V gene, CDR1 is SGHVS and CDR2 is FQNEAQ. The CDR3 has 15 amino acids. Trimming left V 6 bases short and J 5 bases short, with 20 bases between. The CDR3 reads CASSPNRDPRNEQYF. CDR3 DNA sequence: TGTGCCAGCAGTCCGAACAGGGACCCGAGAAACGAGCAGTACTTC.

DNA of the CDR3: TGTGCCAGCACCCGGCGGGACTCCTACGAGCAGTACTTC. It specifies CASTRRDSYEQYF. The V and J genes are TRBV7-2 and TRBJ2-7; D is possibly TRBD2 (6 bases). The CDR3 is made up of 13 amino acids. Germline lookup yields CDR1 SGHTA and CDR2 FQGNSA. V was shortened by 7 bases and J by 0 bases, with 10 bases between the two germline ends.

J is TRBJ1-2 and V is TRBV7-2, with 7 bases aligning to TRBD1. The CDR3 loop spans 15 amino acids. Germline CDR1 and CDR2: SGHTA and FQGNSA. V dropped 11 bases and J dropped 5; count of bases not matched to a gene: 17. The CDR3 loop reads CASSDYQGGRYGYTF. Here the CDR3 DNA reads TGTGCCTCCTCGGACTATCAGGGGGGACGGTATGGCTACACCTTC.

This clone has only one observation. The V call is TRBV6-5, the J call TRBJ2-1; 7 bases are a match to TRBD1. The CDR3 covers 12 residues. Trimming cost V 10 bases and J 7 bases; bases outside gene matches: 7. Germline CDR1 reads MNHEY; CDR2 reads SVGAGI. This chain's CDR3 is CATGQVLNEQFF. The CDR3 DNA sequence: TGTGCCACCGGACAGGTCCTAAATGAGCAGTTCTTC.

This rearrangement joins TRBV2 to TRBJ2-2; 9 bases agree with TRBD1. Germline V CDR1 and CDR2: SNHLY, FYNNEI. Losses at the gene ends were 7 bases for V and 2 bases for J; bases not matched to a gene: 2. The CDR3 covers 14 residues. The CDR3 reads CASKGQGNTGELFF. CDR3 in DNA: TGTGCCAGCAAGGGACAGGGAAACACCGGGGAGCTGTTTTTT.

The V gene is TRBV27, the J gene TRBJ1-2; D is perhaps TRBD1 (5 bases). Germline loops: CDR1 MNHEY, CDR2 SMNVEV (reference sequence). This CDR3 has 14 residues. With 3 bases removed from V and 7 bases from J, the gap between germline ends came to 15 bases. CDR3 nucleotides: TGTGCCAGCAGTTTTGTCGGGGCGGGAGGTGGCTACACCTTC. Translating it yields CASSFVGAGGGYTF.

This chain joins TRBV6-5 and TRBJ1-1, with 8 bases lining up with TRBD1. The V and J ends lost 4 bases and 8 bases, in that order; junction bases with no gene match: 12. This CDR3 has 15 residues. Germline V CDR1 and CDR2: MNHEY, SVGAGI. The CDR3 spells CASSLTPGGGSEAFF. CDR3 DNA sequence: TGTGCCAGCAGTTTAACCCCAGGGGGCGGTTCAGAAGCTTTCTTT.

For the CDR3, the DNA is TGTGCCAGCAATCCGGGACTAGAAGGGACCCAGTACTTC. Translation: CASNPGLEGTQYF. This chain joins TRBV25-1 and TRBJ2-5, with 8 bases that match TRBD2. CDR1 MGHDK and CDR2 SYGVNS come from the germline V gene. The trim removed 7 bases at V and 7 bases at J, leaving 8 bases unmatched. The CDR3 is 13 amino acids.

The CDR3 DNA reads as TGTGCCAGCAGTTCGGGACAGTCCTACGAGCAGTACTTC. Protein: CASSSGQSYEQYF. V usage is TRBV28 and J usage is TRBJ2-7, with 7 bases lining up with TRBD1. The CDR3 is 13 residues long. With V trimmed by 4 bases and J by 1 base, 1 base remained unmatched. Germline CDR1 reads MDHEN; CDR2 reads SYDVKM.

This clone has just a few counts. The V gene is TRBV6-5, the J gene TRBJ1-1; TRBD1 is a possible D gene (6 bases). V was shortened by 6 bases and J by 10 bases, with 18 bases between the two germline ends. The germline gives CDR1 MNHEY, CDR2 SVGAGI. The CDR3 has 13 amino acids. The CDR3 reads CASSQGTSGTAFF. The CDR3 DNA sequence: TGTGCCAGCAGCCAGGGGACATCCGGGACAGCTTTCTTT.

This chain connects TRBV4-3 to TRBJ1-1; TRBD1 matches at 8 bases. The V gene's germline CDR1 is LGHNA and CDR2 YSLEER. J gave up 4 bases and V 1 base, and 8 bases lay outside the gene matches. The CDR3 totals 16 residues. DNA of the CDR3: TGCGCCAGCAGCCAAGTTGGGCAGGGGGCGAGCACTGAAGCTTTCTTT. Translating gives CASSQVGQGASTEAFF.

The J gene is TRBJ2-3, the V gene TRBV29-1, with D unclear. Trimming removed 5 bases from V and 4 bases from J, with 13 bases in between. The CDR3 has 13 amino acids. CDR1 SQVTM and CDR2 ANQGSEA come from the germline V gene. CDR3 DNA: TGCAGCGTTCGGCCCAGGTTTGCAGATACGCAGTATTTT. Its protein is CSVRPRFADTQYF.

This clone was recorded a few times. For the CDR3, the DNA is TGTGCCAGCAGGACAGGGCTCTCTGGGGCCAACGTCCTGACTTTC. Its translation is CASRTGLSGANVLTF. The chain employs TRBV2 and TRBJ2-6; 7 nucleotides match TRBD1. V was pared by 6 bases and J by 0 bases, with 2 bases of the junction left unmatched. The germline V gene has CDR1 SNHLY and CDR2 FYNNEI. The CDR3 has 15 residues. Based on the CDR3 plus reference TRBV2 and TRBJ2-6, the full variable domain is EPEVTQTPSHQVTQMGQEVILRCVPISNHLYFYWYRQILGQKVEFLVSFYNNEISEKSEIFDDQFSVERPDGSNFTLKIRSTKLEDSAMYFCASRTGLSGANVLTFGAGSRLTVL.

This clone has only a few counts. This chain uses TRBV6-4 with TRBJ1-4; TRBD1 aligns across 7 bases. J lost 7 bases, V lost 5 bases, and 7 bases had no gene match. CDR1 is MRHNA, CDR2 SNTAGT, per germline. The CDR3 is 14 residues long. The DNA of the CDR3 is TGTGCCAGCAGTCCGGGACAGTCGAGTGAAAAACTGTTTTTT. Translation gives CASSPGQSSEKLFF.

The chain combines TRBV19 with TRBJ1-3; D gene unclear. The V end lost 5 bases, the J end lost 3 bases, and 8 bases lay between the germline ends. The CDR3 is made up of 13 amino acids. Germline V lookup: CDR1 LNHDA, CDR2 SQIVND (reference sequence). In DNA, the CDR3 is TGTGCCAGTAGTGTGGCGGATGGAAACACCATATATTTT. This translates into CASSVADGNTIYF.

This chain connects TRBV13 to TRBJ1-2; D may be TRBD1 (6 bases). V gave up 3 bases and J gave up 2 bases, with 7 bases separating them. The CDR3 extends over 13 amino acids. Germline values: CDR1 PRHDT, CDR2 FYEKMQ (reference sequence). The CDR3 bases are TGTGCCAGCAGCTTTACAGGGAACTATGGCTACACCTTC. Translation gives CASSFTGNYGYTF.

The V and J genes are TRBV2 and TRBJ1-2; TRBD1 is a possible D gene (5 bases). Trimming took off 11 bases at V and 8 bases at J, with 15 bases between the two ends. Germline lookup yields CDR1 SNHLY and CDR2 FYNNEI. The CDR3 totals 11 residues. The CDR3 DNA reads TGTGCCGGGGGGTTGGGGCAGGGCTACACCTTC. Its protein product is CAGGLGQGYTF.

The chain links TRBV30 to TRBJ1-5; weak D call: TRBD1 (5 bases). Germline assignment: CDR1 GTSNPN and CDR2 SVGIG (reference sequence). Trimming stripped 4 bases from V and 7 bases from J, with 17 bases between. The CDR3 has 14 residues. CDR3 protein: CAWNVGNRGQPQHF. The DNA for the CDR3 is TGTGCCTGGAACGTAGGGAATAGGGGCCAGCCCCAGCATTTT. The whole variable domain, remainder taken from reference TRBV30 and TRBJ1-5, is SQTIHQWPATLVQPVGSPLSLECTVEGTSNPNLYWYRQAAGRGLQLLFYSVGIGQISSEVPQNLSASRPQDRQFILSSKKLLLSDSGFYLCAWNVGNRGQPQHFGDGTRLSIL.

This clone was detected only once. The gene calls are TRBV30 and TRBJ1-2; D gene unclear. V was pared by 0 bases and J by 11 bases, with 10 bases between. Germline CDR1 GTSNPN, CDR2 SVGIG (reference sequence). The CDR3 is made up of 11 amino acids. CDR3 sequence: CAWSVGPGYTF. Here the CDR3 DNA reads TGTGCCTGGAGTGTAGGTCCGGGGTACACCTTC.

CDR3 in amino acids: CAWSWTRHNEQFF. CDR3 in DNA: TGTGCCTGGAGTTGGACTAGGCACAATGAGCAGTTCTTC. The chain uses TRBV30 and TRBJ2-1, with 7 bases lining up with TRBD2. J was trimmed by 5 bases and V by 2 bases; bases with no gene match: 3. CDR3 length: 13 amino acids. From germline, CDR1 is GTSNPN and CDR2 SVGIG (reference sequence).

The V call is TRBV9, the J call TRBJ2-2, with TRBD2 identical over 7 bases. Per germline, CDR1 SGDLS and CDR2 YYNGEE. J gave up 5 bases and V 2 bases, and 9 bases lay outside the gene matches. This CDR3 has 16 amino acids. CDR3 sequence (DNA): TGTGCCAGCAGCGTGGGGGGGGAGGGCCTTACCGGGGAGCTGTTTTTT. Translated: CASSVGGEGLTGELFF.